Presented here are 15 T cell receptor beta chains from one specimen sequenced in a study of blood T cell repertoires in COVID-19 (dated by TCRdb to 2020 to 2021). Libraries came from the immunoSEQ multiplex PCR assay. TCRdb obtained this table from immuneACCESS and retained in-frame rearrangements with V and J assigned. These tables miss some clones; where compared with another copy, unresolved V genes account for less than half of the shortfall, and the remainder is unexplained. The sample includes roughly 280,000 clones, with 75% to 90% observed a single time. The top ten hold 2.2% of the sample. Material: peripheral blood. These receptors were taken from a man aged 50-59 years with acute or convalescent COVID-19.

The CDR3 protein is CSVEGGAGASEQYF. The CDR3 region has the DNA TGCAGCGTTGAAGGTGGGGCGGGGGCGAGCGAGCAGTACTTC. V and J are TRBV29-1 and TRBJ2-7, with D perhaps matching TRBD2 (7 bases). This CDR3 is 14 amino acids long. Germline V gene lookup returns CDR1 SQVTM and CDR2 ANQGSEA. V was trimmed by 1 base and J by 6 bases, leaving 16 bases between them.

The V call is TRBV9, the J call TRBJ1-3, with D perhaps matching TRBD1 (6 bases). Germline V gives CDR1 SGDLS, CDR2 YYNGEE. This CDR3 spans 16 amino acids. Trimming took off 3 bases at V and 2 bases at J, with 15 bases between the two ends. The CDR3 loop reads CASSASRGAAGNTIYF. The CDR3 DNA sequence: TGTGCCAGCAGCGCCTCTCGGGGGGCAGCTGGAAACACCATATATTTT.

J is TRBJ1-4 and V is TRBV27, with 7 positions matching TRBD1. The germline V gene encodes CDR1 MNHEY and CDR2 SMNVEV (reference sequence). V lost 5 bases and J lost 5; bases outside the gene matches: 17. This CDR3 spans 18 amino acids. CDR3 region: CASSASTGWSPSNEKLFF. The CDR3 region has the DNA TGTGCCAGCAGTGCGTCGACAGGGTGGTCTCCTTCCAATGAAAAACTGTTTTTT.

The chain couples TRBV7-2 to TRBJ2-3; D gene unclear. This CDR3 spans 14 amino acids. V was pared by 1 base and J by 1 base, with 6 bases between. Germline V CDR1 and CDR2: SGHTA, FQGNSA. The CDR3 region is CASSLDRGTDTQYF. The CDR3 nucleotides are TGTGCCAGCAGCTTAGATCGGGGCACAGATACGCAGTATTTT.

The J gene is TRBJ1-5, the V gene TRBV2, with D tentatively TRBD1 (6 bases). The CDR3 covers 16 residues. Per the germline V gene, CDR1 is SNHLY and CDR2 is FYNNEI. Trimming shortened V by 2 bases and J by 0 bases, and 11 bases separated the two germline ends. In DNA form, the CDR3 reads TGTGCCAGCAGTGAACTCAGGGGAGCTAGCAATCAGCCCCAGCATTTT. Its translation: CASSELRGASNQPQHF.

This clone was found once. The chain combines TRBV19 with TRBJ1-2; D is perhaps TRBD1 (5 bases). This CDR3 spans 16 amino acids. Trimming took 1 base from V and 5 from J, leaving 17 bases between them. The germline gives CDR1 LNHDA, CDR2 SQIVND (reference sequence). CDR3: CASSIVPPRTQYGYTF. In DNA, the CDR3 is TGTGCCAGTAGTATAGTACCTCCAAGGACACAGTATGGCTACACCTTC.

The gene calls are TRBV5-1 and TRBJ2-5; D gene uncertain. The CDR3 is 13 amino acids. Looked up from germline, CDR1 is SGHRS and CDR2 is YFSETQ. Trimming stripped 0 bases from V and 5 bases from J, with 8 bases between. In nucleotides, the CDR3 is TGCGCCAGCAGCTTGGCCCCTGTGGAGACCCAGTACTTC. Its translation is CASSLAPVETQYF.

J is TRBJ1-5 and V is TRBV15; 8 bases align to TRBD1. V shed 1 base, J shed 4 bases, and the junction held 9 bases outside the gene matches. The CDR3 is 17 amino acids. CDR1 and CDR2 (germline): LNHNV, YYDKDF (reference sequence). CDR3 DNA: TGTGCCACCAGCAGAGGGTTGACAGGGGCTCTAAATCAGCCCCAGCATTTT. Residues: CATSRGLTGALNQPQHF.

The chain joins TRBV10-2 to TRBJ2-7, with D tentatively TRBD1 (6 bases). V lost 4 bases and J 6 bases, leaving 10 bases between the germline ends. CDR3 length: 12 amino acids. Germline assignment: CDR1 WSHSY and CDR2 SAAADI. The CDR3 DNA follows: TGCGCCAGCAGTGGTGGGGGCACCGAGCAGTACTTC. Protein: CASSGGGTEQYF.

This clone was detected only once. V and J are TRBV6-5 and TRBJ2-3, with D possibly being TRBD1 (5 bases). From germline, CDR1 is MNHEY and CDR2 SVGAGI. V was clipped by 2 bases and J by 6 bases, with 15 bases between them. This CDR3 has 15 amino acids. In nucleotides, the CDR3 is TGTGCCAGCAGTTACGCAGGGCGTGTTTGGGATACGCAGTATTTT. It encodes CASSYAGRVWDTQYF.

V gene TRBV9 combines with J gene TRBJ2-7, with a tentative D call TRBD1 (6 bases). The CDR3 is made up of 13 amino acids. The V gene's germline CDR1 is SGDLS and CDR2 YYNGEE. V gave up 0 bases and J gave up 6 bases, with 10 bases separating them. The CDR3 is CASSVVGQSEQYF. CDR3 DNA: TGTGCCAGCAGCGTAGTCGGACAGTCCGAGCAGTACTTC.

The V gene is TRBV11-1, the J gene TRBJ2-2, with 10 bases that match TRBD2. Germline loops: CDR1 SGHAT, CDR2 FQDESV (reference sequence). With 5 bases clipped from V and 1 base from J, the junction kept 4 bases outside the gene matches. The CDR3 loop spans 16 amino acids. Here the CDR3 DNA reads TGTGCCAGCAGCACCCGGACTAGCGGGAACACCGGGGAGCTGTTTTTT. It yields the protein CASSTRTSGNTGELFF.

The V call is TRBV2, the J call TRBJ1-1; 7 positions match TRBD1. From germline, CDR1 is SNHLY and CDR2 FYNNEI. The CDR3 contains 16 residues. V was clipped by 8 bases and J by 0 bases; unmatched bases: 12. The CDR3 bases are TGTGCCAGCCAAAATCCAACAGGGGCCCTGAACACTGAAGCTTTCTTT. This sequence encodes CASQNPTGALNTEAFF.

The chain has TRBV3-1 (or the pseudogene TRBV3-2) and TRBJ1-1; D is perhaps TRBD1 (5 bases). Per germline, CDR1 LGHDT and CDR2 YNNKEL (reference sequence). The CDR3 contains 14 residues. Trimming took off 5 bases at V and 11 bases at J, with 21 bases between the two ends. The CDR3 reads CASSFPGGAGGAFF. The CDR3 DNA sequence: TGTGCCAGCAGCTTCCCGGGGGGAGCCGGGGGGGCTTTCTTT.

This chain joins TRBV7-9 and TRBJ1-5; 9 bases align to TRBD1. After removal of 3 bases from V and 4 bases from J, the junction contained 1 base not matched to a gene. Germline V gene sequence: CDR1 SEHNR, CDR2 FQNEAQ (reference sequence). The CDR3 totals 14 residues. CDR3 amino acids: CASSFGTGNQPQHF. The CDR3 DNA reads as TGTGCCAGCAGCTTCGGGACAGGGAATCAGCCCCAGCATTTT.